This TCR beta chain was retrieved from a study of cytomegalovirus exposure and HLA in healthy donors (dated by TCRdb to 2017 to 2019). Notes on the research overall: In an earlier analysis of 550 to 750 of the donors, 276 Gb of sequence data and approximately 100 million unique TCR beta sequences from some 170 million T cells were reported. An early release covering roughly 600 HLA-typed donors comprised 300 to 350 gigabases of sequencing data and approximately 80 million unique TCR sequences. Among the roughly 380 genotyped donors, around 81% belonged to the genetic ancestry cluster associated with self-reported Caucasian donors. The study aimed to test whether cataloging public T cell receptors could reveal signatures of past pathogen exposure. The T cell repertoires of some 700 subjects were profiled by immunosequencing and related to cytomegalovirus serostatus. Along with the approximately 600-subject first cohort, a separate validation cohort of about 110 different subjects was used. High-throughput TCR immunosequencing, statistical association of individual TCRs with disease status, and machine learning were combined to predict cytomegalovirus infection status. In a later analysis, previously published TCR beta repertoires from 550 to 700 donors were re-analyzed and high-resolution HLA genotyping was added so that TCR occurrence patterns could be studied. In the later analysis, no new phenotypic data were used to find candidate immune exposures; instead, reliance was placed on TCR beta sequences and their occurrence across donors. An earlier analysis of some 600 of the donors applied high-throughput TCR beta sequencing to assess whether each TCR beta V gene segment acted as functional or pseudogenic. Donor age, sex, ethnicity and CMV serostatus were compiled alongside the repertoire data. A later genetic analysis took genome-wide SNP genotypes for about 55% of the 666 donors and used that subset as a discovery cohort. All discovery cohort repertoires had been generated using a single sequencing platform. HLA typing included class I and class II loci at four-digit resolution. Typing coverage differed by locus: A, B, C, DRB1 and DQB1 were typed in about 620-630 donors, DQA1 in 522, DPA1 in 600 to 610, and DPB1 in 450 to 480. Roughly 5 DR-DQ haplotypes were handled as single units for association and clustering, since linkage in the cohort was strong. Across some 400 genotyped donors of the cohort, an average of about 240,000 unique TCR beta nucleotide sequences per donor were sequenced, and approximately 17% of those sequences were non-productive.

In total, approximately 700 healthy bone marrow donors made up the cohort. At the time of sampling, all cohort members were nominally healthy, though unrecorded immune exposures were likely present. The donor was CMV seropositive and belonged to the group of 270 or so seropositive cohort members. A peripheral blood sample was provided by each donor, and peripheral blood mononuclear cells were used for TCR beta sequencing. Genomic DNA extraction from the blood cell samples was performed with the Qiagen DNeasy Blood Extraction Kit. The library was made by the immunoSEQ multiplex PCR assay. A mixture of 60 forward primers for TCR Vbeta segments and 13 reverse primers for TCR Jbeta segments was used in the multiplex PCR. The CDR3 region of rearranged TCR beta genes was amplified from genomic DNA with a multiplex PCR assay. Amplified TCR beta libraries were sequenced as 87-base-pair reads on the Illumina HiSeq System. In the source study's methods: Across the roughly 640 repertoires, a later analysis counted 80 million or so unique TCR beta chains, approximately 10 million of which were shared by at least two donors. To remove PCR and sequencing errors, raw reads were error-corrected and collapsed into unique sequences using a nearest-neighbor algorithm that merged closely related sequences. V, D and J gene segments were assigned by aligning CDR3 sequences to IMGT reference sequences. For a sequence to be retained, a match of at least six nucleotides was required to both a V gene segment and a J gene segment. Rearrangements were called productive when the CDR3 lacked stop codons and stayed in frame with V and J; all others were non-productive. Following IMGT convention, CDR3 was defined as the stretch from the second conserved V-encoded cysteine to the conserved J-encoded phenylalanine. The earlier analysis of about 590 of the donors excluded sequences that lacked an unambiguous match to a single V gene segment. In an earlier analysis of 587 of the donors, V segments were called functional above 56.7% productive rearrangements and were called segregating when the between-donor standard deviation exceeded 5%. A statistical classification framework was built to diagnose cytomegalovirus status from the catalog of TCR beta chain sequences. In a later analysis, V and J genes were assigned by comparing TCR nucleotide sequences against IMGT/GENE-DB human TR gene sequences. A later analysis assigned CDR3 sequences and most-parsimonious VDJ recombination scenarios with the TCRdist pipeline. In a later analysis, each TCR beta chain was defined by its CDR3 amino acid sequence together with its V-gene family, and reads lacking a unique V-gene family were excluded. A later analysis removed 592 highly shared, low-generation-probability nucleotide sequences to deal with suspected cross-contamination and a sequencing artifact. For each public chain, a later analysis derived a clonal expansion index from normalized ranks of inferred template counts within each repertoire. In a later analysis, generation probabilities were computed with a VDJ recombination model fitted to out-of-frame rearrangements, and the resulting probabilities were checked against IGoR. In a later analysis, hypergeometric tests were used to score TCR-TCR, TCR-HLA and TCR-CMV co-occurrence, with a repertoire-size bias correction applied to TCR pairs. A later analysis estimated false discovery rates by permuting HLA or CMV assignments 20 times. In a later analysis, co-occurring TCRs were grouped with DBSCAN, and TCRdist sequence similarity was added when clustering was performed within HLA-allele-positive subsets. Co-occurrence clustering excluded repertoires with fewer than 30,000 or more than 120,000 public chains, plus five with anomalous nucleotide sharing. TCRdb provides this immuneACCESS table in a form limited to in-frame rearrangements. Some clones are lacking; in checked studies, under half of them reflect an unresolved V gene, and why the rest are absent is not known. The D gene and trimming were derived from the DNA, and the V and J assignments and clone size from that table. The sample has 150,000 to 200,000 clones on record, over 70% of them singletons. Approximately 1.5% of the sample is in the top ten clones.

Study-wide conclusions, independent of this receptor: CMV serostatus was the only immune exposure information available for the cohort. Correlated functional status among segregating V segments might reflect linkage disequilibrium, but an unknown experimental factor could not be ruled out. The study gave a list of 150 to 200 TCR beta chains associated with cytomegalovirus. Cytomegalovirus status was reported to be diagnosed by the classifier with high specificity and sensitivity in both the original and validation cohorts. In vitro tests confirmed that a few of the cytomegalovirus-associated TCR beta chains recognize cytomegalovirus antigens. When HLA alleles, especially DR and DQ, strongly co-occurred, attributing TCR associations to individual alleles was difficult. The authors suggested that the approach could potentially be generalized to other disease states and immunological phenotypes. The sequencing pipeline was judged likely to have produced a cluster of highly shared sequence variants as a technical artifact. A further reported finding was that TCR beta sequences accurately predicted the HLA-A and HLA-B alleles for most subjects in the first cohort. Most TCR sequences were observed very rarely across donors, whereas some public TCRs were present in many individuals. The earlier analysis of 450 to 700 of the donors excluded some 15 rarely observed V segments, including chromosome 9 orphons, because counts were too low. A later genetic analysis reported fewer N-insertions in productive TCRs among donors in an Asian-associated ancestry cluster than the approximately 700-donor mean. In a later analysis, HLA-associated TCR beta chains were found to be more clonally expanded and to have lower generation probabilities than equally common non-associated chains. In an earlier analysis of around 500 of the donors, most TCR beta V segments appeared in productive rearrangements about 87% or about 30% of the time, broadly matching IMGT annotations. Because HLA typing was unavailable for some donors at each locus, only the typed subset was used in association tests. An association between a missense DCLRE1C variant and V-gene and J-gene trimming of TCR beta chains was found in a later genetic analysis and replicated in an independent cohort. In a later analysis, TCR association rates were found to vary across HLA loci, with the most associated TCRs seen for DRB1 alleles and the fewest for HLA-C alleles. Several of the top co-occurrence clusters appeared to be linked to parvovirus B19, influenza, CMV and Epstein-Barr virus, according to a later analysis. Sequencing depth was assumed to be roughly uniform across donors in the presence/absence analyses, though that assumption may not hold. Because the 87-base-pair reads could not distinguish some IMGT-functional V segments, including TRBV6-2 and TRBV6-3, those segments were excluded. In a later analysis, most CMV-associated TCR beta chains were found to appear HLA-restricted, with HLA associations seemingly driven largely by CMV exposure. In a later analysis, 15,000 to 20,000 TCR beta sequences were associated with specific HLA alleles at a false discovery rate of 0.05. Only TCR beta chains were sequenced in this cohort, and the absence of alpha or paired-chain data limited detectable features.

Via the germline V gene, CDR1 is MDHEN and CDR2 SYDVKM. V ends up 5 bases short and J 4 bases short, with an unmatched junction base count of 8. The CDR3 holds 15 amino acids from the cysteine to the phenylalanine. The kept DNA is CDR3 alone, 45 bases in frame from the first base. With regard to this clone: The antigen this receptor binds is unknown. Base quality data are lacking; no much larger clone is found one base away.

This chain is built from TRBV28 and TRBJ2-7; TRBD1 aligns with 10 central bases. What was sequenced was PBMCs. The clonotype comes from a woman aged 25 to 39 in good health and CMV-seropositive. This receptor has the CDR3 CASSPTDRGNYEQYF. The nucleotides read TGTGCCAGCAGTCCAACGGACAGGGGGAATTACGAGCAGTACTTC.